This TCR beta chain was profiled in a study of T cell changes during pregnancy in multiple sclerosis. Profiled with immunoSEQ multiplex PCR; TCRdb holds only in-frame clones, not every one. In the table there are 40,000 to 55,000 clones, around 92% of which are singletons. This clone was recorded once. V was shortened by 5 bases and J by 0 bases, with 17 bases between the two germline ends. Germline CDR1 reads SGHAT; CDR2 reads FQDESV (reference sequence). The CDR3 runs 17 residues. The rearrangement joins TRBV11-1 to TRBJ1-3, with D unclear. The source is a female donor with multiple sclerosis, enrolled in a pregnancy study. The material was CD4+ T cells from peripheral blood mononuclear cells, obtained in the third trimester of pregnancy. DNA for the CDR3: TGTGCCAGCAGCCCGAGGGTCCACGGACTCTCTGGAAACACCATATATTTT. Translated, it gives CASSPRVHGLSGNTIYF.